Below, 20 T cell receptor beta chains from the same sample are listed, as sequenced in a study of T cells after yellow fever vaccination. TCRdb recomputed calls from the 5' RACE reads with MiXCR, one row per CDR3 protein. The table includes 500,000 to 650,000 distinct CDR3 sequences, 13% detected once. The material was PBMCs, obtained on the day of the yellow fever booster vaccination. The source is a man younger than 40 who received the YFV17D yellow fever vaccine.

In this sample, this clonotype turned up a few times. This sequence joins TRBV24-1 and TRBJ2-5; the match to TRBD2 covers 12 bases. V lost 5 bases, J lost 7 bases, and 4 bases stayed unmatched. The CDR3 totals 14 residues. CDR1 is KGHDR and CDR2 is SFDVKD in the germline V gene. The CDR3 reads CATSVTSGSGTQYF. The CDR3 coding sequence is TGTGCCACCAGTGTGACTAGCGGGAGTGGGACCCAGTACTTC.

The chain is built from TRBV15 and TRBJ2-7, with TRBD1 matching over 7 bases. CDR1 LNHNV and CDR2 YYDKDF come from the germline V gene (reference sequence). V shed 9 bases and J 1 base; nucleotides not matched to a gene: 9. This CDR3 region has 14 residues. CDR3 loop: CATSRGHGSYEQYF. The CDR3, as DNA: TGTGCCACGTCTAGGGGGCACGGGTCCTACGAGCAGTACTTC.

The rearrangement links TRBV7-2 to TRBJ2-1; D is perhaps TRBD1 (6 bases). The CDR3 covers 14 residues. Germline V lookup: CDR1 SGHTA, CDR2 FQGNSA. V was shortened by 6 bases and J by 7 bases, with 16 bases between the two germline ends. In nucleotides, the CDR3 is TGTGCCAGCAGGCTGGGACAATTTGGAAATGAGCAGTTCTTC. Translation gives CASRLGQFGNEQFF.

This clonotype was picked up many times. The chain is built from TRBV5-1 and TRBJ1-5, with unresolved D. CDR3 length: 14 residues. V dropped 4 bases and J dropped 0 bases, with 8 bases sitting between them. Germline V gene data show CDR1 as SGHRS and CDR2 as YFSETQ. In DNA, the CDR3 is TGCGCCAGCAGCGTTGACCCTAGCAATCAGCCCCAGCATTTT. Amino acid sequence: CASSVDPSNQPQHF.

The CDR3: CASSQERYGRTYTEAFF. CDR3 nucleotide sequence: TGTGCCAGCAGCCAAGAAAGATATGGCCGGACATACACTGAAGCTTTCTTT. The V and J genes are TRBV14 and TRBJ1-1; possibly TRBD1 for D (5 bases). V was trimmed by 0 bases and J by 3 bases, leaving 17 bases between them. This CDR3 is built from 17 residues. The germline V gene has CDR1 SGHDN and CDR2 FVKESK.

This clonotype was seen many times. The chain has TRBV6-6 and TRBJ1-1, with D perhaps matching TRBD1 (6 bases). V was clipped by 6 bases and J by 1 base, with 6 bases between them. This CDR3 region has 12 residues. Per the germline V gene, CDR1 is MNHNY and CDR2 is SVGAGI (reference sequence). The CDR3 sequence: CASRQGNTEAFF. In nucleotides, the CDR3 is TGTGCCAGCAGACAGGGGAACACTGAAGCTTTCTTT.

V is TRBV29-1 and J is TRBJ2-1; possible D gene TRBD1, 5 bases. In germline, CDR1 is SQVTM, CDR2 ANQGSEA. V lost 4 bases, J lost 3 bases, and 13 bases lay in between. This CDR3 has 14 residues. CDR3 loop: CSVGRVRGYNEQFF. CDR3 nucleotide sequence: TGCAGCGTTGGCAGGGTAAGGGGCTACAATGAGCAGTTCTTC.

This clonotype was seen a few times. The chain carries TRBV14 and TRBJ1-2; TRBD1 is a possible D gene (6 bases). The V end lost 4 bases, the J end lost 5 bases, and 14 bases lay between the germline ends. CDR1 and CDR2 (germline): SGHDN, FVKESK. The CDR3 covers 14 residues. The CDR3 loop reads CASSPGQNLYGYTF. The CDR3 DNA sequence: TGTGCCAGCAGCCCCGGACAGAATCTATATGGCTACACCTTC.

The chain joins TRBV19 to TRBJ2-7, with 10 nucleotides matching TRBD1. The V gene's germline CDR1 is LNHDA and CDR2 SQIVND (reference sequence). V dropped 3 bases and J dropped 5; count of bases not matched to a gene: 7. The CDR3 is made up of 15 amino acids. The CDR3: CASSIPGQGTHEQYF. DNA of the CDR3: TGTGCCAGTAGTATCCCGGGACAGGGGACGCACGAGCAGTACTTC.

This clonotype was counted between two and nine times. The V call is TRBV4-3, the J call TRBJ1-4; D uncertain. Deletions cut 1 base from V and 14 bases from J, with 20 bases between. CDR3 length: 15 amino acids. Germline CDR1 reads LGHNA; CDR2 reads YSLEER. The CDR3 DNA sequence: TGCGCCAGCAGCCAAGGAACAGCGCTTGCGGAAGGGCTGTTTTTT. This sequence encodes CASSQGTALAEGLFF.

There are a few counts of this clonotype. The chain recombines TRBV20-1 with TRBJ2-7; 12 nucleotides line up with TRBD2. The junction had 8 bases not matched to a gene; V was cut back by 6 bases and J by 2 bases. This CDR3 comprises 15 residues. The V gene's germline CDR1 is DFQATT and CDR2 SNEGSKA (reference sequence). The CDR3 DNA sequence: TGCAGTGCGAGACCTAGCGGGAGGGCCCCCTACGAGCAGTACTTC. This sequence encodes CSARPSGRAPYEQYF.

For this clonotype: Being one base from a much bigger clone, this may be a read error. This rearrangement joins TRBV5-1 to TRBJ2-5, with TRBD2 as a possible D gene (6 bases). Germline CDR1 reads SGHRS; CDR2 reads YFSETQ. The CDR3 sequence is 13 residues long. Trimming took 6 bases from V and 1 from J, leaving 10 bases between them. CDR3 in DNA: TGCGCCAGCACCCCGGGGGTCCAAGAGACCCAGTACTTC. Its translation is CASTPGVQETQYF.

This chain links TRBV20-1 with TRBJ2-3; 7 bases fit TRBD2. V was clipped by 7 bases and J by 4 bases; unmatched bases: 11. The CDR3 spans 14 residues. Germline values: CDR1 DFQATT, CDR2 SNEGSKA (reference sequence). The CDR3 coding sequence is TGCAGTGTCCGTCGCGGGAGTATCCCAGATACGCAGTATTTT. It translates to CSVRRGSIPDTQYF.

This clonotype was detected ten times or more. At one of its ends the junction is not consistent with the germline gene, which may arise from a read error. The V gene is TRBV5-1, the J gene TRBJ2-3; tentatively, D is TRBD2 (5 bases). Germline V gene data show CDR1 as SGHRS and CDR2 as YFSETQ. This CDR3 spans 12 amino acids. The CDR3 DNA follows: TGTGCCAGCAGCCCAGAGGGAGATACGCAGTATTTT. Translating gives CASSPEGDTQYF.

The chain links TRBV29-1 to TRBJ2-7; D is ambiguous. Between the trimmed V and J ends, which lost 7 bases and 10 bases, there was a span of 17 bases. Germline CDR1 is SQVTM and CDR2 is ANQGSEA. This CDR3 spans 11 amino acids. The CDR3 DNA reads TGCAGCGCCGAAGCGTTGGGTCTTCAGTACTTC. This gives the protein CSAEALGLQYF.

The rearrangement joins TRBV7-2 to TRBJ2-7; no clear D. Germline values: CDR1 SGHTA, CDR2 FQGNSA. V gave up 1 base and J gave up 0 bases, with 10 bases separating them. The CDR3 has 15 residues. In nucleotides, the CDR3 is TGTGCCAGCAGCTTAGTCTTCGGCAGCTCCTACGAGCAGTACTTC. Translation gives CASSLVFGSSYEQYF.

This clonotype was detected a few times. CDR3 DNA sequence: TGTGCCAGCAGCTTGGCATCCACCTCCTCTGGAAACACCATATATTTT. Its protein product is CASSLASTSSGNTIYF. The chain combines TRBV7-3 with TRBJ1-3; no clear D. The CDR3 extends over 16 amino acids. Germline V gives CDR1 SGHTA, CDR2 FQGTGA. V gave up 3 bases and J gave up 0 bases, with 12 bases separating them.

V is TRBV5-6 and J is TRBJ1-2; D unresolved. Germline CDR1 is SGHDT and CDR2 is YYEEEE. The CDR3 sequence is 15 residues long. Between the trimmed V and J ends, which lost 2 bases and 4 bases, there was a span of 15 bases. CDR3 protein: CASSFGRPGGYGYTF. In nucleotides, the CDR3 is TGTGCCAGCAGCTTTGGACGGCCCGGCGGCTATGGCTACACCTTC.

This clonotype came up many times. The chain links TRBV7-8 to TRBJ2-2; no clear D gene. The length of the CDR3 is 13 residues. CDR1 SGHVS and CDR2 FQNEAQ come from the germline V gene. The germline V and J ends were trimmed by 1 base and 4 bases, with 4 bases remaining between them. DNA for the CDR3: TGTGCCAGCAGCTTAGATGTCACCGGGGAGCTGTTTTTT. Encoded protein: CASSLDVTGELFF.

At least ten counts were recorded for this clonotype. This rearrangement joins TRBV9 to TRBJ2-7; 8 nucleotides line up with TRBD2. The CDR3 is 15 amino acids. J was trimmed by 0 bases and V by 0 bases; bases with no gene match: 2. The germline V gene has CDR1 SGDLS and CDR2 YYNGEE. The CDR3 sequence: CASSVGLAGSYEQYF. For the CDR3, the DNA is TGTGCCAGCAGCGTAGGGCTAGCGGGCTCCTACGAGCAGTACTTC.